This T cell receptor beta chain comes out of a study of PD-1 blockade in mismatch repair-deficient tumors. Turning to the study itself: All were previously treated, progressing patients with about 12 mismatch repair-deficient cancer types. Study-wide results and limits: After pembrolizumab, tumor-resident clones rose rapidly, then generally contracted before radiologic responses.

Repertoires were generated with immunoSEQ multiplex PCR, while TCRdb's copy carries only in-frame clones and drops some. The sample comprises more than 95,000 clones, roughly nine tenths of which are singletons, and roughly 12% rests with the top ten. About this clone itself: Its antigen is not known.

All patients were mismatch repair deficient, assessed by either PCR or immunohistochemistry. Three pembrolizumab responders had their TCRs sequenced. Germline V gene data show CDR1 as SQVTM and CDR2 as ANQGSEA. V shed 4 bases and J shed 2 bases, with 9 bases lying between them. This CDR3 has 12 residues. The sample consisted of peripheral blood, taken 44 weeks after starting pembrolizumab. The receptor was isolated from an adult with mismatch repair-deficient cancer. This chain links TRBV29-1 with TRBJ2-7; no firm D call. In DNA form, the CDR3 reads TGCAGCGTTGCCTGGCCAACCTACGAGCAGTACTTC. Translation: CSVAWPTYEQYF.